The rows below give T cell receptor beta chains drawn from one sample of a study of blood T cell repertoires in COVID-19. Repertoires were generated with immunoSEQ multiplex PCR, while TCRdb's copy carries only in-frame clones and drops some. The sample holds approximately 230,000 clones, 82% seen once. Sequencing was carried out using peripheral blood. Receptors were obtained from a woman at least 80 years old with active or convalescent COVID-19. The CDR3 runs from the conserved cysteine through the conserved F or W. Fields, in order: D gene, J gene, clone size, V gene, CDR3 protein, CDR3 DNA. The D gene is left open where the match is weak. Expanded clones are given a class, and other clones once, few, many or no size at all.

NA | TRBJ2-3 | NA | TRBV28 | CASSSPDLRGTDTQYF | TGTGCCAGCAGTTCCCCGGACTTACGAGGCACAGATACGCAGTATTTT
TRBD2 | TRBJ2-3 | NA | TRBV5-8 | CASSSGTSPDTQYF | TGTGCCAGCAGCTCAGGGACTAGCCCCGATACGCAGTATTTT
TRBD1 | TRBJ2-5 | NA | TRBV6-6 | CASNKGQGAKETQYF | TGTGCCAGCAACAAAGGACAGGGGGCAAAAGAGACCCAGTACTTC
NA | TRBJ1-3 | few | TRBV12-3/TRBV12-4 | CASTGSGNTIYF | TGTGCCAGCACAGGGTCTGGAAACACCATATATTTT
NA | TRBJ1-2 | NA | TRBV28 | CASSQYKTSGYTF | TGTGCCAGCAGTCAGTACAAGACAAGCGGCTACACCTTC
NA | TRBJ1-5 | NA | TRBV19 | CASSIFANSGGGNQPQHF | TGTGCCAGTAGTATATTCGCGAATAGCGGAGGGGGCAATCAGCCCCAGCATTTT
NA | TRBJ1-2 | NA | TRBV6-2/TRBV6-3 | CASSRGTLIGYTF | TGTGCCAGCAGTCGCGGGACGTTAATTGGCTACACCTTC
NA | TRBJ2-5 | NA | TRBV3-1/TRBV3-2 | CASSQGQGLPQYF | TGTGCCAGCAGCCAAGGCCAGGGTTTACCCCAGTACTTC
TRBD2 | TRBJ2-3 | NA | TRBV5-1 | CASSLLGPAGASTDTQYF | TGCGCCAGCAGCTTGCTCGGTCCAGCGGGGGCTAGCACAGATACGCAGTATTTT
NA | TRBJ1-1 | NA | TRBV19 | CASSIFRGNTEAFF | TGTGCCAGTAGTATTTTCAGGGGCAACACTGAAGCTTTCTTT
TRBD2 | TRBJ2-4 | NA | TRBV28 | CASTPGGLAKNIQYF | TGTGCCAGCACCCCGGGGGGGCTAGCCAAAAACATTCAGTACTTC
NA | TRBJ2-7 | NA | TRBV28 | CASSLSRERSEQYF | TGTGCCAGCAGTTTATCGCGGGAAAGAAGCGAGCAGTACTTC
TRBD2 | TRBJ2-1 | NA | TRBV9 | CASSAFPGRWNEQFF | TGTGCCAGCAGCGCCTTCCCCGGGAGGTGGAATGAGCAGTTCTTC
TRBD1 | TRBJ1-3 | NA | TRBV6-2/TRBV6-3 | CASSQTGHSGNTIYF | TGTGCCAGCAGTCAGACAGGGCACTCTGGAAACACCATATATTTT
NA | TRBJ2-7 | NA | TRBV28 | CASSFGLGLSYEQYF | TGTGCCAGCAGTTTCGGTCTCGGACTGTCCTACGAGCAGTACTTC
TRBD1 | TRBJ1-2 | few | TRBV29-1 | CSVRGQGTLLHGYTF | TGCAGCGTGAGGGGACAGGGAACCCTTTTACATGGCTACACCTTC
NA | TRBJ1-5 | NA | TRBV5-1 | CASSPEGNQPQHF | TGCGCCAGCAGCCCCGAGGGAAATCAGCCCCAGCATTTT
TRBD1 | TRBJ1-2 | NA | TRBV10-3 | CAISEYRDSLLSDYGYTF | TGTGCCATCAGTGAGTATAGGGACAGCCTGCTATCAGACTATGGCTACACCTTC
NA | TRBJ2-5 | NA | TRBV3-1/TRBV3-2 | CASRPHQGGAETQYF | TGTGCCAGCAGACCCCACCAGGGGGGCGCAGAGACCCAGTACTTC
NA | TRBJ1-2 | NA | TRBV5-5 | CASTNDPAGRLYGYTF | TGTGCCAGCACAAACGATCCGGCGGGACGTCTTTATGGCTACACCTTC